The 10 T cell receptor beta chains below were found in one sample sequenced in a study of T cell responses to AZD1222 COVID-19 vaccine. Using immunoSEQ multiplex PCR, the repertoire was profiled, and TCRdb retains in-frame clones only, with some absent. The sample shows 120,000 to 150,000 clones, roughly four fifths of them seen only once. The material sequenced was peripheral blood, taken on day 0 of MenACWY control vaccination. Source of these receptors: an adult in good health.

J is TRBJ2-2 and V is TRBV2, with D maybe TRBD1 (6 bases). Germline CDR1 SNHLY, CDR2 FYNNEI. The CDR3 spans 14 residues. Trimming shortened V by 7 bases and J by 3 bases, and 12 bases separated the two germline ends. The CDR3 loop is CASTWDTDTGELFF. The CDR3 DNA sequence: TGTGCCAGCACTTGGGACACCGACACCGGGGAGCTGTTTTTT.

The gene calls are TRBV18 and TRBJ1-4, with D possibly TRBD1 on 5 matching bases. This CDR3 comprises 15 residues. The V gene lost 3 bases and the J gene lost 8 bases, with 16 bases spanning the gap. The germline gives CDR1 KGHSH, CDR2 LQKENI. CDR3 in DNA: TGTGCCAGCTCACCTACCAAGGGGTTGAACGAAAAACTGTTTTTT. Translated: CASSPTKGLNEKLFF. The full variable domain, in which reference TRBV18 and TRBJ1-4 provide the parts outside the CDR3, is NAGVMQNPRHLVRRRGQEARLRCSPMKGHSHVYWYRQLPEEGLKFMVYLQKENIIDESGMPKERFSAEFPKEGPSILRIQQVVRGDSAAYFCASSPTKGLNEKLFFGSGTQLSVL.

CDR3 sequence reads: CASRGEGQGYSPLHF. The CDR3 DNA sequence: TGTGCCAGCAGGGGGGAAGGACAGGGGTATTCACCCCTCCACTTT. The genes are TRBV28 and TRBJ1-6; TRBD1 matches at 9 bases. Trimming at V came to 6 bases and at J to 8 bases, leaving 8 bases not matched to a gene. CDR1 and CDR2 (germline): MDHEN, SYDVKM. CDR3 length: 15 residues.

This clone has only one observation. The chain has TRBV7-2 and TRBJ2-5; TRBD2 agrees at 12 bases. V lost 6 bases and J lost 0; bases outside the gene matches: 5. CDR1 and CDR2 (germline): SGHTA, FQGNSA. This CDR3 has 16 residues. CDR3 nucleotide sequence: TGTGCCAGCAGTCCCCTAGCGGGGGGGGACCAAGAGACCCAGTACTTC. This codes for CASSPLAGGDQETQYF.

This clone was detected a few times. This chain joins TRBV27 and TRBJ1-6; the D gene is possibly TRBD1 (5 bases). Trimming stripped 3 bases from V and 7 bases from J, with 10 bases between. The CDR3 covers 14 residues. The germline CDR1 and CDR2 sequences are MNHEY and SMNVEV (reference sequence). The CDR3 region has the DNA TGTGCCAGCAGTTTCGGGCAGGGCAATTCACCCCTCCACTTT. Encoded protein: CASSFGQGNSPLHF.

In its sample, this clone was seen once. CDR3 sequence: CASSQPDFAFGAGTGELFF. The CDR3, as DNA: TGTGCCAGCAGCCAGCCCGATTTCGCTTTTGGGGCAGGGACCGGGGAGCTGTTTTTT. The chain links TRBV14 to TRBJ2-2; D may be TRBD1 (5 bases). Germline-derived CDR1 and CDR2 are SGHDN and FVKESK. This CDR3 contains 19 residues. The germline V and J ends were trimmed by 3 bases and 5 bases, with 25 bases remaining between them.

This clone was seen a handful of times. This rearrangement joins TRBV9 to TRBJ1-3, with unresolved D. The germline V gene has CDR1 SGDLS and CDR2 YYNGEE. The V gene lost 0 bases and the J gene lost 2 bases, with 9 bases spanning the gap. This CDR3 contains 15 residues. This CDR3 reads CASSVDGGTGNTIYF. CDR3 bases: TGTGCCAGCAGCGTAGATGGAGGGACTGGAAACACCATATATTTT.

This clone was picked up a small number of times. In DNA, the CDR3 is TGTGCCAGTAGTAGACTAGGCTCCTACAATGAGCAGTTCTTC. Amino acid sequence: CASSRLGSYNEQFF. J is TRBJ2-1 and V is TRBV19; possibly TRBD2 for D (6 bases). Germline CDR1 is LNHDA and CDR2 is SQIVND (reference sequence). Trimming took 4 bases from V and 0 from J, leaving 7 bases between them. The CDR3 sequence is 14 residues long.

The chain recombines TRBV7-2 with TRBJ2-5; 9 bases fit TRBD2. Germline assignment: CDR1 SGHTA and CDR2 FQGNSA. This CDR3 spans 14 amino acids. The V and J ends lost 5 bases and 3 bases, in that order; junction bases with no gene match: 4. CDR3 protein: CASSRGGAEETQYF. Here the CDR3 DNA reads TGTGCCAGCAGCCGCGGGGGGGCAGAAGAGACCCAGTACTTC.

The rearrangement links TRBV3-1 (or the pseudogene TRBV3-2) to TRBJ1-2, with D possibly matching TRBD1 (5 bases). The CDR3 sequence is 12 residues long. Germline V gives CDR1 LGHDT, CDR2 YNNKEL (reference sequence). The V end lost 4 bases, the J end lost 6 bases, and 9 bases lay between the germline ends. The CDR3 reads CASSPQGDGYTF. The CDR3, as DNA: TGTGCCAGCAGCCCCCAGGGAGATGGCTACACCTTC.